The 26 T cell receptor beta chains below were found in one sample sequenced in a study of shared clonotypes between healthy human individuals. Only in-frame clones appear in the TCRdb table, and some are missing; sequencing was by immunoSEQ multiplex PCR. The data hold approximately 1,500,000 clones, with around 98% observed a single time. Sequenced sample: naive CD4+ T cells sorted from blood. Sample subset: CD45RA+ positively selected. These receptors were obtained from a young man in good health.

The rearrangement links TRBV7-6 to TRBJ2-3; 8 nucleotides match TRBD2. The CDR3 totals 17 residues. The V gene end was trimmed by 4 bases and the J gene end by 1 base; junction bases not matched to a gene: 10. Germline V gene lookup returns CDR1 SGHVS and CDR2 FNYEAQ. CDR3 DNA sequence: TGTGCCAGCAGCTCCCTCGGGAGGGCCGGGGGCACAGATACGCAGTATTTT. Translating it yields CASSSLGRAGGTDTQYF.

The chain is built from TRBV18 and TRBJ2-2; 12 bases match TRBD1. Germline CDR1 is KGHSH and CDR2 is LQKENI. The V and J ends lost 0 bases and 6 bases, in that order; junction bases with no gene match: 8. The CDR3 contains 18 residues. The CDR3 nucleotides read TGTGCCAGCTCACCACCAGTGTTCGGGACAGGGGGCGCCGGGGAGCTGTTTTTT. Translating gives CASSPPVFGTGGAGELFF.

As regards this clone: This may be a read error: a much more frequent sequence differs by one nucleotide. Other DNA variants within this sample encode the same CDR3. V usage is TRBV18 and J usage is TRBJ2-5; D is unclear. V lost 5 bases, J lost 3 bases, and 4 bases lay in between. The CDR3 contains 11 residues. Germline V lookup: CDR1 KGHSH, CDR2 LQKENI. CDR3 nucleotide sequence: TGTGCCAGCTCATCAAAAGAGACCCAGTACTTC. The encoded protein is CASSSKETQYF. Full variable domain (missing parts from reference TRBV18 and TRBJ2-5): NAGVMQNPRHLVRRRGQEARLRCSPMKGHSHVYWYRQLPEEGLKFMVYLQKENIIDESGMPKERFSAEFPKEGPSILRIQQVVRGDSAAYFCASSSKETQYFGPGTRLLVL.

The chain carries TRBV9 and TRBJ2-1; D is perhaps TRBD1 (5 bases). V lost 1 base, J lost 9 bases, and 11 bases lay in between. This CDR3 comprises 13 residues. Germline V gene data show CDR1 as SGDLS and CDR2 as YYNGEE. DNA for the CDR3: TGTGCCAGCAGCGTAAACCATCAGGGTGAGCAGTTCTTC. This gives the protein CASSVNHQGEQFF.

The genes are TRBV7-2 and TRBJ2-7, with 10 bases fitting TRBD2. The germline V gene encodes CDR1 SGHTA and CDR2 FQGNSA. The junction had 16 bases not matched to a gene; V was cut back by 2 bases and J by 3 bases. This CDR3 spans 19 amino acids. CDR3 bases: TGTGCCAGCAGCTTATTCTTAGCGGGAGGCCGGGGTATGAACTACGAGCAGTACTTC. Translating gives CASSLFLAGGRGMNYEQYF.

The chain carries TRBV20-1 and TRBJ2-3; D is unresolved. This CDR3 comprises 11 residues. Per the germline V gene, CDR1 is DFQATT and CDR2 is SNEGSKA (reference sequence). V lost 0 bases to trimming and J lost 14 bases, with 12 bases between them. The CDR3 sequence: CSARDQIRLYF. Here the CDR3 DNA reads TGCAGTGCTAGAGATCAGATACGTTTGTATTTT.

The rearrangement uses TRBV4-2 and TRBJ2-3; TRBD2 might be the D (5 bases). The CDR3 contains 17 residues. The germline gives CDR1 LGHNA, CDR2 YNFKEQ. V lost 3 bases, J lost 3 bases, and 19 bases lay in between. The CDR3: CASSHSQLELGTDTQYF. Written as DNA, the CDR3 is TGTGCCAGCAGCCATTCCCAACTAGAGCTGGGGACAGATACGCAGTATTTT.

With regard to this clone: This specimen includes other DNA sequences encoding the same CDR3. J is TRBJ2-5 and V is TRBV6-6; D not resolved. Trimming removed 3 bases at V and 3 bases at J, with 8 bases between. The V gene's germline CDR1 is MNHNY and CDR2 SVGAGI (reference sequence). The CDR3 covers 13 residues. Here the CDR3 DNA reads TGTGCCAGCAGTTATAGTGGGGAAGAGACCCAGTACTTC. Its protein is CASSYSGEETQYF.

This sequence joins TRBV2 and TRBJ2-1; possibly TRBD2 for D (5 bases). CDR3 length: 17 residues. Germline-derived CDR1 and CDR2 are SNHLY and FYNNEI. Trimming removed 1 base at V and 0 bases at J, with 13 bases between. For the CDR3, the DNA is TGTGCCAGCAGTGAAGAGCTAGGAACTAGCTCCTACAATGAGCAGTTCTTC. This codes for CASSEELGTSSYNEQFF.

The table lists this clone with a count of one. The chain links TRBV10-3 to TRBJ2-3; D not resolved. CDR1 is ENHRY and CDR2 is SYGVKD in the germline V gene. CDR3 size: 15 residues. V lost 8 bases and J lost 0, with 15 bases in between. CDR3 nucleotide sequence: TGTGCCATCTCGGGCGGAAGAACTAGCACAGATACGCAGTATTTT. Protein sequence: CAISGGRTSTDTQYF.

V is TRBV5-1 and J is TRBJ2-5; D gene unclear. CDR1 is SGHRS, CDR2 YFSETQ, per germline. There are 14 residues in the CDR3. Trimming shortened V by 4 bases and J by 4 bases, and 14 bases separated the two germline ends. The CDR3 reads CASSPGAPRETQYF. Here the CDR3 DNA reads TGCGCCAGCAGCCCAGGAGCCCCTCGAGAGACCCAGTACTTC.

The V gene is TRBV6-1, the J gene TRBJ1-5; TRBD1 aligns across 10 bases. In germline, CDR1 is MNHNS, CDR2 SASEGT. V lost 6 bases and J lost 6; bases outside the gene matches: 8. The CDR3 covers 15 residues. The chain's CDR3 is CASRLRTGGSQPQHF. The CDR3 nucleotides are TGTGCCAGCAGGCTTCGGACAGGGGGTAGTCAGCCCCAGCATTTT.

CDR3 residues: CASSFPQVAVPYEQYF. The CDR3 DNA sequence: TGTGCCAGCAGTTTTCCCCAGGTTGCTGTCCCCTACGAGCAGTACTTC. This sequence joins TRBV28 and TRBJ2-7; D is unresolved. The CDR3 totals 16 residues. Germline CDR1 and CDR2: MDHEN and SYDVKM. The V gene lost 3 bases and the J gene lost 2 bases, with 17 bases spanning the gap. The full variable domain, completed using reference TRBV28 and TRBJ2-7, is DVKVTQSSRYLVKRTGEKVFLECVQDMDHENMFWYRQDPGLGLRLIYFSYDVKMKEKGDIPEGYSVSREKKERFSLILESASTNQTSMYLCASSFPQVAVPYEQYFGPGTRLTVT.

The rearrangement joins TRBV7-9 to TRBJ2-7, with D perhaps matching TRBD2 (6 bases). The CDR3 extends over 15 amino acids. V lost 4 bases and J 0 bases, leaving 13 bases between the germline ends. Germline assignment: CDR1 SEHNR and CDR2 FQNEAQ (reference sequence). CDR3 bases: TGTGCCAGCAGCTCGGGGGACGGAGGCTCCTACGAGCAGTACTTC. This translates into CASSSGDGGSYEQYF.

Worth noting for this clone: The same CDR3 also results from other DNA sequences found in this sample. The rearrangement joins TRBV18 to TRBJ1-1, with TRBD1 identical over 8 bases. From germline, CDR1 is KGHSH and CDR2 LQKENI. The trim removed 5 bases at V and 0 bases at J, leaving 5 bases unmatched. The CDR3 sequence is 15 residues long. The CDR3, as DNA: TGTGCCAGCTCATCTCGGACAGGGATGAACACTGAAGCTTTCTTT. Translated, it gives CASSSRTGMNTEAFF.

The chain couples TRBV7-6 to TRBJ2-1; no firm D call. Germline V gene sequence: CDR1 SGHVS, CDR2 FNYEAQ. This CDR3 contains 14 residues. Trimming shortened V by 1 base and J by 6 bases, and 10 bases separated the two germline ends. The CDR3 region is CASSLELSINEQFF. As DNA, the CDR3 is TGTGCCAGCAGCTTAGAGCTGTCTATCAATGAGCAGTTCTTC.

As to this clone: Other DNA sequences in the same sample also yield this CDR3. The rearrangement links TRBV10-3 to TRBJ2-5; either TRBD1 or TRBD2 may supply D (5 bases each). Germline lookup yields CDR1 ENHRY and CDR2 SYGVKD. V was pared by 0 bases and J by 4 bases, with 6 bases between. This CDR3 region has 13 residues. The CDR3 reads CAISESRGETQYF. The DNA of the CDR3 is TGTGCCATCAGTGAGTCGAGGGGAGAGACCCAGTACTTC.

The chain uses TRBV27 and TRBJ1-5, with 8 bases fitting TRBD1. The CDR3 is 15 residues long. Trimming cost V 4 bases and J 6 bases; bases outside gene matches: 8. CDR1 and CDR2 from the germline V gene are MNHEY and SMNVEV (reference sequence). Written as DNA, the CDR3 is TGTGCCAGCAGTTCTGACAGGGGTCGAGGTCAGCCCCAGCATTTT. Translating it yields CASSSDRGRGQPQHF.

The V and J genes are TRBV27 and TRBJ2-2, with no clear D. This CDR3 comprises 15 residues. Germline CDR1 reads MNHEY; CDR2 reads SMNVEV (reference sequence). V lost 2 bases and J lost 3, with 10 bases in between. CDR3 protein: CASSLARADTGELFF. CDR3 sequence (DNA): TGTGCCAGCAGTTTAGCGAGAGCCGACACCGGGGAGCTGTTTTTT.

The chain is built from TRBV11-3 and TRBJ2-1, with 9 bases that match TRBD1. The CDR3 has 15 residues. Germline V gene data show CDR1 as SGHNT and CDR2 as YENEEA. Trimming removed 4 bases from V and 7 bases from J; junction bases left unmatched: 8. CDR3 nucleotide sequence: TGTGCCAGCAGCTCAGGACAGGGGACAAAAAATGAGCAGTTCTTC. This codes for CASSSGQGTKNEQFF.

This clone was found once. The sample has other DNA sequences that encode this CDR3 too. The chain is built from TRBV11-3 and TRBJ2-5, with TRBD2 matching 8 bases. Germline lookup yields CDR1 SGHNT and CDR2 YENEEA. Trimming removed 4 bases from V and 4 bases from J; junction bases left unmatched: 2. This CDR3 has 13 amino acids. CDR3 sequence reads: CASSSSGRETQYF. The DNA of the CDR3 is TGTGCCAGCAGCTCAAGCGGGAGAGAGACCCAGTACTTC.

The chain recombines TRBV7-9 with TRBJ1-2; D gene uncertain. This CDR3 comprises 12 residues. V dropped 5 bases and J dropped 4 bases, with 8 bases sitting between them. Germline CDR1 is SEHNR and CDR2 is FQNEAQ (reference sequence). The CDR3 DNA follows: TGTGCCAGCAGCCCACCTGTCTATGGCTACACCTTC. The encoded protein is CASSPPVYGYTF.

CDR3 loop: CASRTQGNYGYTF. The DNA for the CDR3 is TGTGCCAGCAGGACACAGGGTAACTATGGCTACACCTTC. The rearrangement links TRBV6-1 to TRBJ1-2, with D possibly matching TRBD1 (6 bases). Germline assignment: CDR1 MNHNS and CDR2 SASEGT. The CDR3 loop spans 13 amino acids. Trimming took 6 bases from V and 1 from J, leaving 9 bases between them.

The gene calls are TRBV5-1 and TRBJ2-3; D is perhaps TRBD1 or TRBD2 (5 bases each). The CDR3 extends over 14 amino acids. Between the trimmed V and J ends, which lost 4 bases and 2 bases, there was a span of 11 bases. Germline-derived CDR1 and CDR2 are SGHRS and YFSETQ. The CDR3, as DNA: TGCGCCAGCAGCAACCGGGACCACACAGATACGCAGTATTTT. Protein sequence: CASSNRDHTDTQYF.

Here the CDR3 DNA reads TGTGCCAGCAGCCCCCGGAGGCAGGGGGCCTACGAGCAGTACTTC. Its translation is CASSPRRQGAYEQYF. The chain carries TRBV7-2 and TRBJ2-7; 7 bases agree with TRBD1. Germline V gene sequence: CDR1 SGHTA, CDR2 FQGNSA. After removal of 5 bases from V and 2 bases from J, the junction contained 9 bases not matched to a gene. This CDR3 has 15 residues.

The rearrangement uses TRBV5-1 and TRBJ2-1; no firm D call. Germline V CDR1 and CDR2: SGHRS, YFSETQ. The CDR3 consists of 13 residues. The germline V and J ends were trimmed by 4 bases and 9 bases, with 14 bases remaining between them. The CDR3 DNA reads as TGCGCCAGCAGCCAAATAGACTCAAGTGAGCAGTTCTTC. Its protein product is CASSQIDSSEQFF. Full variable domain (remainder filled in from reference TRBV5-1 and TRBJ2-1): KAGVTQTPRYLIKTRGQQVTLSCSPISGHRSVSWYQQTPGQGLQFLFEYFSETQRNKGNFPGRFSGRQFSNSRSEMNVSTLELGDSALYLCASSQIDSSEQFFGPGTRLTVL.